This T cell receptor (beta chain) emerged from a study of radiotherapy plus CTLA-4 blockade in lung cancer. Overall study: Among enrolled patients, roughly 20% responded and 30% to 40% achieved disease control.

Data came from immunoSEQ multiplex PCR; TCRdb stores just in-frame clones and leaves some out. This sample has 25,000 to 35,000 clones; around 80% occur once, and the top ten carry 16%. About this clone: What it binds is unknown.

Overall study findings and caveats: Together with interferon-beta, which increased in serum after radiation, early dynamic changes in blood T cell clones were reportedly the best predictors of response.

The CDR3 contains 15 residues. The trim removed 5 bases at V and 14 bases at J, leaving 15 bases unmatched. Germline V CDR1 and CDR2: SGHKS, YYEKEE (reference sequence). This receptor was identified in a human donor with non-small cell lung cancer that progressed on radiotherapy plus ipilimumab. This sample comprised peripheral blood, obtained from a patient treated with radiotherapy plus ipilimumab. The chain recombines TRBV5-5 with TRBJ1-6; 8 bases align to TRBD1. The CDR3 DNA sequence: TGTGCCAGCAGAATTTCGGGACAGGACTATAGTTCCCTCCACTTT. Amino acid sequence: CASRISGQDYSSLHF.